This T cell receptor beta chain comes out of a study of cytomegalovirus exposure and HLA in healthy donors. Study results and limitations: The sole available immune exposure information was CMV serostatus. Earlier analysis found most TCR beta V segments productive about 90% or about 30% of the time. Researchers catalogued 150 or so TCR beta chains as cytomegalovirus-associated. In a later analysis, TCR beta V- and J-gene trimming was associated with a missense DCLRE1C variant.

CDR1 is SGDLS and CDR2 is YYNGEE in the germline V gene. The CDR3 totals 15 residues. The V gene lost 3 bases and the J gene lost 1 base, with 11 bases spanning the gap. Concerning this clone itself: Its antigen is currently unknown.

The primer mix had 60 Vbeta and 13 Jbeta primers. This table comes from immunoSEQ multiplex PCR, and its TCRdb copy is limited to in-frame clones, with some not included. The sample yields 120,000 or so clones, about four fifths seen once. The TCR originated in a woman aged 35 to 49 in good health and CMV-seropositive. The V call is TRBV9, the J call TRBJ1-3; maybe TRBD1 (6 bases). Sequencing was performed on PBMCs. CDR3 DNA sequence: TGTGCCAGCAGCGGACATACAGGGTCTGGAAACACCATATATTTT. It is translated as CASSGHTGSGNTIYF.